This TCR beta chain originates from a study of Ad26.COV2.S vaccination and SARS-CoV-2 variants. Study summary: By the intramuscular route, Ad26.COV2.S was given once, or twice 56 days apart.

General study points: Placebo recipients showed lower spike-specific TCR breadth than vaccinees. Total T cell responses may have been underestimated by the TCR breadth and depth analyses.

The treatment: 15 to 20 received Ad26.COV2.S at low or high dose, single or two shots; about 5 received placebo; per-sample allocation not given. The samples date from day 63 after the first vaccine or placebo injection. Ad26 vector vaccine expressed Wuhan-strain SARS-CoV-2 spike. The method was immunoSEQ multiplex PCR; TCRdb's version includes in-frame clones alone and lacks a portion of them. The sample shows around 300,000 clones, 75% to 90% of them seen only once. The CDR3 runs 15 residues. With 1 base removed from V and 5 bases from J, the gap between germline ends came to 12 bases. CDR1 is SEHNR and CDR2 is FQNEAQ in the germline V gene (reference sequence). In regard to this clone: Its antigen is unidentified.

The chain recombines TRBV7-9 with TRBJ2-1, with D perhaps being TRBD1 or TRBD2 (5 bases each). The TCR comes from a person between 18 and 59 years old who received the Ad26.COV2.S COVID-19 vaccine or a placebo. The sequencing used peripheral blood, collected in a trial of Ad26.COV2.S vaccine versus placebo. The DNA of the CDR3 is TGTGCCAGCAGCTTAGGCGCTGGGGGTAACAATGAGCAGTTCTTC. Encoded protein: CASSLGAGGNNEQFF.